This T cell receptor beta chain was recorded in a study of cytomegalovirus exposure and HLA in healthy donors. The CDR3 contains 14 residues. Trimming took 5 bases from V and 1 from J, leaving 11 bases between them. Germline-derived CDR1 and CDR2 are LNHDA and SQIVND (reference sequence). In the PCR, 60 Vbeta and 13 Jbeta primers were used. Sequenced by immunoSEQ multiplex PCR; TCRdb stores in-frame clones only, minus some. The table has about 140,000 clones, approximately 79% seen once. The sequence was obtained from a young man in good health and CMV-seronegative. The J gene is TRBJ1-1, the V gene TRBV19; D is ambiguous. The sequenced sample consisted of PBMCs. The CDR3 sequence: CASSLRRGNTEAFF. CDR3 sequence (DNA): TGTGCCAGTAGTCTGCGACGGGGGAACACTGAAGCTTTCTTT.